These 22 T cell receptor beta chains share one sample of origin, sequenced in a study of shared clonotypes between healthy human individuals. Here immunoSEQ multiplex PCR was the method, and the copy in TCRdb shows in-frame clones only, minus some. Among about 1.9 million clones listed, 93% were seen once. Naive CD8 cells comprised CD45RO-negative, CCR7-positively selected cells, excluding terminally differentiated effector memory CD45RA+ cells. Material: naive CD8+ T cells from PBMCs. The receptors originated from a man aged 18 to 29 in good health. Some clones in this sample may be carry-over from other donors' samples.

The count of this clone is one. CDR3 in DNA: TGCGCCAGCAGCACAACTTACAATGAGCAGTTCTTC. Its translation is CASSTTYNEQFF. V and J are TRBV4-1 and TRBJ2-1; the D is unclear. CDR3 size: 12 residues. Trimming took 5 bases from V and 4 from J, leaving 6 bases between them. Germline lookup yields CDR1 MGHRA and CDR2 YSYEKL.

The sample holds one count of this clone. Distinct nucleotide sequences in the sample also encode this CDR3. This rearrangement joins TRBV9 to TRBJ2-7; D is uncertain. CDR1 is SGDLS, CDR2 YYNGEE, per germline. V was cut by 3 bases and J by 3 bases, with 4 bases left in between. The CDR3 totals 11 residues. The CDR3 loop reads CASSAHYEQYF. The CDR3 nucleotides read TGTGCCAGCAGCGCCCACTACGAGCAGTACTTC.

The rearrangement uses TRBV7-9 and TRBJ2-2; D is possibly TRBD1 (7 bases). Trimming took off 5 bases at V and 4 bases at J, with 8 bases between the two ends. Looked up from germline, CDR1 is SEHNR and CDR2 is FQNEAQ (reference sequence). The CDR3 covers 13 residues. The CDR3 is CASSQGGTGELFF. The CDR3 DNA is TGTGCCAGCAGCCAGGGGGGCACCGGGGAGCTGTTTTTT.

This clone was counted a few times. Other DNA variants within this sample encode the same CDR3. The V gene is TRBV19, the J gene TRBJ1-5; no firm D call. This CDR3 spans 14 amino acids. The germline V gene has CDR1 LNHDA and CDR2 SQIVND (reference sequence). V gave up 1 base and J gave up 0 bases, with 4 bases separating them. The CDR3 is CASSIGYSNQPQHF. CDR3 sequence (DNA): TGTGCCAGTAGTATAGGGTATAGCAATCAGCCCCAGCATTTT.

The chain recombines TRBV6-5 with TRBJ1-1; TRBD1 might be the D (6 bases). The CDR3 runs to 14 residues. Between the trimmed V and J ends, which lost 7 bases and 1 base, there was a span of 13 bases. The germline gives CDR1 MNHEY, CDR2 SVGAGI. The CDR3 nucleotides are TGTGCCAGCACCCCACAGGGAGAGAACACTGAAGCTTTCTTT. Translating gives CASTPQGENTEAFF.

Regarding this clone: This clone may be a read error of a much larger clone one base away. CDR3 amino acids: CASSANTGELFF. CDR3 nucleotide sequence: TGTGCCAGCAGCGCCAACACCGGGGAGCTGTTTTTT. V usage is TRBV7-8 and J usage is TRBJ2-2; no reliable D call. The CDR3 consists of 12 residues. Per the germline V gene, CDR1 is SGHVS and CDR2 is FQNEAQ. Trimming took 5 bases from V and 2 from J, leaving 3 bases between them.

For this clone: Other nucleotide sequences in the sample specify the same CDR3. The chain carries TRBV27 and TRBJ2-5; TRBD2 aligns across 13 bases. Per germline, CDR1 MNHEY and CDR2 SMNVEV (reference sequence). The CDR3 contains 16 residues. V trimming: 3 bases; J trimming: 5 bases; junction bases outside the gene matches: 6. CDR3 in DNA: TGTGCCAGCAGTTTGACACTAGCGGGAGGGCCGGAGACCCAGTACTTC. Amino acids: CASSLTLAGGPETQYF.

The genes are TRBV5-1 and TRBJ2-7; D not resolved. Trimming took 5 bases from V and 3 from J, leaving 15 bases between them. CDR1 and CDR2 (germline): SGHRS, YFSETQ. The CDR3 contains 14 residues. This CDR3 reads CASSGPRSIYEQYF. CDR3 nucleotides: TGCGCCAGCAGTGGACCCCGGTCCATCTACGAGCAGTACTTC.

The chain carries TRBV10-3 and TRBJ2-3; D might be TRBD1 (6 bases). The CDR3 is made up of 15 amino acids. CDR1 is ENHRY, CDR2 SYGVKD, per germline. Trimming removed 3 bases at V and 4 bases at J, with 14 bases between. The CDR3 DNA is TGTGCCATCAGTGAACAGGGCATCGAGGCAGATACGCAGTATTTT. This gives the protein CAISEQGIEADTQYF.

The CDR3 nucleotides read TGTGCCAGCAGCCAACGCGCTATCCAAGAGACCCAGTACTTC. Amino acid sequence: CASSQRAIQETQYF. The V call is TRBV14, the J call TRBJ2-5; D gene ambiguous. Trimming took 2 bases from V and 1 from J, leaving 8 bases between them. Looked up from germline, CDR1 is SGHDN and CDR2 is FVKESK. This CDR3 contains 14 residues.

The chain employs TRBV12-5 and TRBJ2-7, with D possibly matching TRBD1 (7 bases). V lost 0 bases, J lost 4 bases, and 19 bases lay in between. This CDR3 has 17 amino acids. The germline CDR1 and CDR2 sequences are LGHNT and FRNRAP. The CDR3 region is CASGLVSPTGRMYEQYF. The CDR3 DNA sequence: TGTGCTAGTGGTTTGGTTTCGCCGACAGGGAGGATGTACGAGCAGTACTTC.

The chain carries TRBV27 and TRBJ2-7; 9 bases map to TRBD1. The CDR3 is made up of 16 amino acids. With 5 bases clipped from V and 2 bases from J, the junction kept 10 bases outside the gene matches. From germline, CDR1 is MNHEY and CDR2 SMNVEV (reference sequence). The CDR3 DNA sequence: TGTGCCAGCAGTAAAACCGGGACAGGGTTCACCTACGAGCAGTACTTC. Protein product: CASSKTGTGFTYEQYF.

The chain joins TRBV4-2 to TRBJ2-1; D gene uncertain. V gave up 0 bases and J gave up 6 bases, with 9 bases separating them. CDR1 LGHNA and CDR2 YNFKEQ come from the germline V gene. This CDR3 is built from 14 residues. Here the CDR3 DNA reads TGTGCCAGCAGCCAAGATTCCGGTCCCAATGAGCAGTTCTTC. This codes for CASSQDSGPNEQFF.

This clone was seen only once. The V call is TRBV27, the J call TRBJ2-3, with TRBD2 matching over 11 bases. Germline loops: CDR1 MNHEY, CDR2 SMNVEV (reference sequence). The CDR3 runs to 17 residues. Trimming took 2 bases from V and 1 from J; bases not matched to a gene: 5. CDR3 region: CASSLLAGGLGTDTQYF. For the CDR3, the DNA is TGTGCCAGCAGTTTACTAGCGGGAGGACTGGGCACAGATACGCAGTATTTT.

The CDR3 spells CASSPSGGANSEQYF. CDR3 DNA sequence: TGTGCCAGCAGCCCCTCAGGGGGCGCAAATAGCGAGCAGTACTTC. The rearrangement joins TRBV9 to TRBJ2-7; 8 nucleotides match TRBD1. The V gene's germline CDR1 is SGDLS and CDR2 YYNGEE. Trimming at V came to 4 bases and at J to 6 bases, leaving 12 bases not matched to a gene. This CDR3 is 15 amino acids long.

This chain links TRBV28 with TRBJ2-1, with TRBD2 matching over 12 bases. V was pared by 5 bases and J by 7 bases, with 9 bases of the junction left unmatched. Per the germline V gene, CDR1 is MDHEN and CDR2 is SYDVKM. This CDR3 region has 16 residues. The CDR3 is CASSLTLAGGGNEQFF. The DNA for the CDR3 is TGTGCCAGCAGTCTAACCCTAGCGGGAGGGGGGAATGAGCAGTTCTTC.

A note on this clone: Other DNA sequences in the sample encode the same CDR3. This sequence joins TRBV27 and TRBJ2-7; D not resolved. Germline CDR1 reads MNHEY; CDR2 reads SMNVEV (reference sequence). The CDR3 has 13 residues. The germline V and J ends were trimmed by 5 bases and 2 bases, with 10 bases remaining between them. This CDR3 is CASSPSGTYEQYF. The CDR3 coding sequence is TGTGCCAGCAGTCCTAGTGGAACCTACGAGCAGTACTTC.

J is TRBJ2-7 and V is TRBV5-1; 8 nucleotides match TRBD1. The CDR3 runs 15 residues. After removal of 4 bases from V and 5 bases from J, the junction contained 11 bases not matched to a gene. Germline CDR1 and CDR2: SGHRS and YFSETQ. The DNA for the CDR3 is TGCGCCAGCAGCCCCGCCGGGACAGGAGTCAACGAGCAGTACTTC. This sequence encodes CASSPAGTGVNEQYF.

The chain is built from TRBV28 and TRBJ2-1, with 13 bases aligning to TRBD2. The CDR3 spans 15 residues. Germline V gene sequence: CDR1 MDHEN, CDR2 SYDVKM. Trimming removed 6 bases from V and 8 bases from J; junction bases left unmatched: 7. This chain's CDR3 is CASRGGLAGSDEQFF. The CDR3 DNA reads TGTGCCAGCAGAGGGGGACTAGCGGGAAGCGATGAGCAGTTCTTC.

This clone was seen a single time. CDR3: CASSLGGASGELFF. The CDR3 DNA sequence: TGTGCCAGCAGTTTAGGTGGGGCCTCCGGGGAGCTGTTTTTT. The chain is built from TRBV27 and TRBJ2-2; D is possibly TRBD1 (5 bases). In germline, CDR1 is MNHEY, CDR2 SMNVEV (reference sequence). Between the trimmed V and J ends, which lost 2 bases and 6 bases, there was a span of 10 bases. There are 14 residues in the CDR3.

Of note for this clone: Different DNA sequences within this sample yield the same CDR3. This chain connects TRBV7-6 to TRBJ2-3; D perhaps matches TRBD2 (5 bases). Trimming shortened V by 3 bases and J by 4 bases, and 5 bases separated the two germline ends. The germline gives CDR1 SGHVS, CDR2 FNYEAQ. The CDR3 length is 12 residues. The CDR3 sequence: CASSLRADTQYF. CDR3 nucleotides: TGTGCCAGCAGCTTGAGGGCAGATACGCAGTATTTT. The complete variable domain, with remaining parts taken from reference TRBV7-6 and TRBJ2-3, reads GAGVSQSPRYKVTKRGQDVALRCDPISGHVSLYWYRQALGQGPEFLTYFNYEAQQDKSGLPNDRFSAERPEGSISTLTIQRTEQRDSAMYRCASSLRADTQYFGPGTRLTVL.

In DNA form, the CDR3 reads TGTGCCAGCAGCCCAATCCGGGGGCGGCCCTATGGCTACACCTTC. Amino acid sequence: CASSPIRGRPYGYTF. The V gene is TRBV28, the J gene TRBJ1-2; weak D call: TRBD1 (6 bases). The CDR3 has 15 amino acids. The V end was cut by 6 bases, the J end by 4 bases, with 18 bases between. Germline values: CDR1 MDHEN, CDR2 SYDVKM.